The present T cell receptor beta chain was sequenced within a study of blood T cell repertoires in COVID-19. About the study: Material from acute and convalescent COVID-19 was sourced from the United States, Italy and Spain. T cells, B-cell-depleted T cells, or PBMCs supplied cDNA or gDNA.

The authors' processing: Nucleated cell number was recorded as an estimate derived from reference gene primer amplification. Assay used: immunoSEQ multiplex PCR; TCRdb lists only in-frame clones, some missing. That table gives V, J and clone size, and the DNA gave D and trimming. Found here are 220,000 or so clones, roughly 90% of them singletons; the top ten hold more than 5.5%. The V gene end was trimmed by 3 bases and the J gene end by 8 bases; junction bases not matched to a gene: 6. Germline lookup yields CDR1 GTSNPN and CDR2 SVGIG (reference sequence). This CDR3 has 13 residues. The chain has TRBV30 and TRBJ1-4; TRBD1 agrees at 7 bases. The sequenced sample consisted of peripheral blood. The receptor was isolated from a man aged 55 to 69 who had recovered from COVID-19. This CDR3 is CAWRTGQGEKLFF. The CDR3 DNA reads TGTGCCTGGAGGACAGGGCAAGGGGAAAAACTGTTTTTT.